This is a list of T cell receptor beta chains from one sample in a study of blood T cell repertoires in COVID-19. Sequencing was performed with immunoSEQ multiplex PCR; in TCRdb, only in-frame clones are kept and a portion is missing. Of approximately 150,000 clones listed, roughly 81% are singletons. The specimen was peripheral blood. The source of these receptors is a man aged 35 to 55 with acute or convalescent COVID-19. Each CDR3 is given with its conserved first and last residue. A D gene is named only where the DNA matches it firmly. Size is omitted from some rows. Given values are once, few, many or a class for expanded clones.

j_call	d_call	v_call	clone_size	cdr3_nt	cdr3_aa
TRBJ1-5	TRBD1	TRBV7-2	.	TGTGCCAGCAGCCCGGAGACAGGGAATCAGCCCCAGCATTTT	CASSPETGNQPQHF
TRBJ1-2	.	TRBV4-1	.	TGCGCCAGCAGCCAAGCTGAGGCCTATGGCTACACCTTC	CASSQAEAYGYTF
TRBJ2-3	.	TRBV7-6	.	TGTGCCAGCAGCTTAGGGGAGGCGGATACGCAGTATTTT	CASSLGEADTQYF
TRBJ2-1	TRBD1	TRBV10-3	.	TGTGCCATCAGGGGGACAGACCCTTACAATGAGCAGTTCTTC	CAIRGTDPYNEQFF
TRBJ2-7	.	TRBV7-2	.	TGTGCCAGCAGCTCGGACAGCCTCTACGAGCAGTACTTC	CASSSDSLYEQYF
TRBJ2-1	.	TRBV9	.	TGTGCCAGCAGCGGCCGGGGGGCAGGTGGGAATGAGCAGTTCTTC	CASSGRGAGGNEQFF
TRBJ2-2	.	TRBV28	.	TGTGCCAGCAGTTTCCAGGGGGGCACCGGGGAGCTGTTTTTT	CASSFQGGTGELFF
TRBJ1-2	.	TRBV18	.	TGTGCCAGCTCACCAATGGGGCAAAACTATGGCTACACCTTC	CASSPMGQNYGYTF
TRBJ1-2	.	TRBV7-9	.	TGTGCCAGCAGCTTAGCCCTCGGGGGTGGCTACACCTTC	CASSLALGGGYTF
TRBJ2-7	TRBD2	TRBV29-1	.	TGCAGCGTTGAAGGTAGCGGGGCGTTTGAGCAGTACTTC	CSVEGSGAFEQYF
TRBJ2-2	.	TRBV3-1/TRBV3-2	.	TGTGCCAGCAGCCGTCGTGGCCAGGTTTGGGCCGGGGAGCTGTTTTTT	CASSRRGQVWAGELFF
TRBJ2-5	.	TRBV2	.	TGTGCCAGCAAGTGGCGGGGGCTGGGGGAGACCCAGTACTTC	CASKWRGLGETQYF
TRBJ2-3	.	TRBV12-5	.	TGTGCTAGTGGTTGGCCTCGGGGGACGGGGACAGATACGCAGTATTTT	CASGWPRGTGTDTQYF
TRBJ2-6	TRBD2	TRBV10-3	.	TGTGCCAATGCGGGGGACGGGGCCAACGTCCTGACTTTC	CANAGDGANVLTF
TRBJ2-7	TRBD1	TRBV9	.	TGTGCCAGCAGCGTAGGTGCTGGGACAGGGTTCGAGCAGTACTTC	CASSVGAGTGFEQYF
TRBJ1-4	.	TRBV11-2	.	TGTGCCAGCACCCGAGGCCCGGCAACTAATGAAAAACTGTTTTTT	CASTRGPATNEKLFF
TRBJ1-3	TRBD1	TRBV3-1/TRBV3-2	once	TGTGCCAGCAGTCACAGGGGATCGGGAAACACCATATATTTT	CASSHRGSGNTIYF
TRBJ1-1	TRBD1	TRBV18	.	TGTGCCAGCGCGGGACAGGGGAACACTGAAGCTTTCTTT	CASAGQGNTEAFF
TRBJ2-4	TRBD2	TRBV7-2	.	TGTGCCAGCAGTCAATCCGCTAGCGGGGGATTCATTCAGTACTTC	CASSQSASGGFIQYF
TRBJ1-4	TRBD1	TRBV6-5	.	TGTGCCAGCAATGTGCAGGGGGCAGATAGTGAAAAACTGTTTTTT	CASNVQGADSEKLFF
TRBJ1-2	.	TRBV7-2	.	TGTGCCAGCAGCTCGACAGGATACTATGGCTACACCTTC	CASSSTGYYGYTF
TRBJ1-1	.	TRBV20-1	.	TGCAGTGCTAGAGCTGACAGTGAAGCTTTCTTT	CSARADSEAFF
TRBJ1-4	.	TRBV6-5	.	TGTGCCAGCAGCCTCAGGGGCTCTGAAGAAAAACTGTTTTTT	CASSLRGSEEKLFF
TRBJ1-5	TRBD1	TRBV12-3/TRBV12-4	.	TGTGCCAGCAGACCGACAGGGGGCCAGCCCCAGCATTTT	CASRPTGGQPQHF
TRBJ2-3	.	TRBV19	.	TGTGCCAGTAGTATGCGCCATCCAGATACGCAGTATTTT	CASSMRHPDTQYF
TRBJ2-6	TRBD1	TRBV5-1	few	TGCGCCAGCAGCTTGGGGAGACAGGGGCGCTCTGGGGCCAACGTCCTGACTTTC	CASSLGRQGRSGANVLTF
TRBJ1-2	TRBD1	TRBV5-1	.	TGCGCCAGCAGCTTGGAGGGGGCGACAGGCGGCGATGGCTACACCTTC	CASSLEGATGGDGYTF
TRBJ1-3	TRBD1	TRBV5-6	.	TGTGCCAGCACACAGGGGGCGCCCGGAAACACCATATATTTT	CASTQGAPGNTIYF
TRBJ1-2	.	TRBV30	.	TGTGCCTGGAGTAAGGACTGGGGGGACTATGGCTACACCTTC	CAWSKDWGDYGYTF
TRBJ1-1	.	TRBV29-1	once	TGCAGCGCGGGAAAGGAGCGTACTGAAGCTTTCTTT	CSAGKERTEAFF
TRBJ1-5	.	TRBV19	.	TGTGCCAGTAGTATACGGGGGGCTCAGCCCCAGCATTTT	CASSIRGAQPQHF
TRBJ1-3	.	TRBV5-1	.	TGCGCCAGCAGCTTGGAGGGAGGTTCAGGAAACACCATATATTTT	CASSLEGGSGNTIYF
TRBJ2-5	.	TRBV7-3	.	TGTGCCAGCAGCCGAGGAAGGAGCGAAGAGACCCAGTACTTC	CASSRGRSEETQYF
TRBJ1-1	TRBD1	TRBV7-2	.	TGTGCCAGCAGCCCTTTACAGGGGGCGCCTCACGAAGCTTTCTTT	CASSPLQGAPHEAFF
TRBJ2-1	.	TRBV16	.	TGTGCCAGCAGCCAATTTGGGGGGGAGCAGTTCTTC	CASSQFGGEQFF
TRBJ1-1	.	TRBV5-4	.	TGTGCCAGCAGCGTGGGATGGCGGCAATCGAACACTGAAGCTTTCTTT	CASSVGWRQSNTEAFF
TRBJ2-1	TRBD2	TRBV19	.	TGTGCCAGTAGTATGGGCCTGACATCGGGGGGGTTCTACAATGAGCAGTTCTTC	CASSMGLTSGGFYNEQFF
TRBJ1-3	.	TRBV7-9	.	TGTGCCAGCAGCCACATCTCGGAAACAAGCGATTTT	CASSHISETSDF